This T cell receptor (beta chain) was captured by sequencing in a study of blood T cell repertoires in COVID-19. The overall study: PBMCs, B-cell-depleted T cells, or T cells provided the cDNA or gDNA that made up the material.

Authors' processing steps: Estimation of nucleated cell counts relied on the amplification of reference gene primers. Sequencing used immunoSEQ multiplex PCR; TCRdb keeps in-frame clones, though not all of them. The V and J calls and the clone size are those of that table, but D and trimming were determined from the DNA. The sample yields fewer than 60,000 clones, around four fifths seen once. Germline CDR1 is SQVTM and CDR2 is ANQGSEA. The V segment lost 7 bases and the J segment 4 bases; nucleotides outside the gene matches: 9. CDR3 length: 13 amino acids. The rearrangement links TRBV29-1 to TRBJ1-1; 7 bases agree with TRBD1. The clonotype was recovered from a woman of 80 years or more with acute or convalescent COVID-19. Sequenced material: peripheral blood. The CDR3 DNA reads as TGCAGCGCCTGGACAGGACGGGGCACTGAAGCTTTCTTT. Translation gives CSAWTGRGTEAFF.